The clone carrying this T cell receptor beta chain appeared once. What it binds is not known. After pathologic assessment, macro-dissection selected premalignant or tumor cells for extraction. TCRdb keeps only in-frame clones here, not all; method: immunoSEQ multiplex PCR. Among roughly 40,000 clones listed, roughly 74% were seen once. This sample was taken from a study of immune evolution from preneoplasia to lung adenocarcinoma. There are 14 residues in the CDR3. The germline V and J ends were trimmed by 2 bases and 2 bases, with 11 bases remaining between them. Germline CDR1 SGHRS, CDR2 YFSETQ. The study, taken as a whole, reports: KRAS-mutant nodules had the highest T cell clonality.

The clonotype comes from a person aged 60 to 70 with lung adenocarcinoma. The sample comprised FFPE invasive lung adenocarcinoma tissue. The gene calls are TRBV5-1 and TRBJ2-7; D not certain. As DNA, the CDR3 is TGCGCCAGCAGCTTAATGGAGTTCACCTACGAGCAGTACTTC. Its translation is CASSLMEFTYEQYF. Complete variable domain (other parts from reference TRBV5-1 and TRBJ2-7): KAGVTQTPRYLIKTRGQQVTLSCSPISGHRSVSWYQQTPGQGLQFLFEYFSETQRNKGNFPGRFSGRQFSNSRSEMNVSTLELGDSALYLCASSLMEFTYEQYFGPGTRLTVT.